This T cell receptor (beta chain) emerged from a study of OX40 agonist ivuxolimab in advanced cancers. This clone was detected once. Sequenced by immunoSEQ multiplex PCR; TCRdb stores in-frame clones only, minus some. The table includes approximately 58,000 clones, 80% to 90% detected once. This specimen consisted of CD4+ or CD8+ T cells sorted from blood, obtained in a trial of the OX40 agonist ivuxolimab. This sequence was found in an adult with an advanced solid tumor such as melanoma, head and neck, liver or kidney cancer.

Written as DNA, the CDR3 is TGCGCCAGCAGCTCCTCCGGGGGACAGAAAAACATTCAGTACTTC. It translates to CASSSSGGQKNIQYF. This chain connects TRBV5-1 to TRBJ2-4, with D possibly being TRBD1 (7 bases). The CDR3 sequence is 15 residues long. CDR1 is SGHRS, CDR2 YFSETQ, per germline. V lost 3 bases, J lost 4 bases, and 14 bases lay in between.